Listed here are 25 T cell receptor beta chains from one sample, sequenced in a study of regulatory T cells in long-lasting Graves disease. Described time point: newly diagnosed GD, antithyroid drugs for less than 3 months. Scientists built the TCR library using RNA that was extracted from PBMCs. iRepertoire HTBI primers and Arm-PCR of CDR3 regions built TCR beta libraries. Using its own MiXCR run on the multiplex PCR reads, TCRdb lists one record per CDR3 protein. The table includes around 360,000 distinct CDR3 sequences, roughly 17% detected once. This sample was shared with a second study, whose subject was T cells in Graves' hyperthyroidism and ophthalmopathy.

The material sequenced was peripheral blood mononuclear cells (PBMCs), taken at new diagnosis, from a patient treated with antithyroid drugs. The source of these receptors is a woman aged 18-29 years with Graves disease.

This clonotype was picked up a small number of times. The chain uses TRBV15 and TRBJ1-1; no reliable D call. The CDR3 is 14 amino acids. The germline V gene has CDR1 LNHNV and CDR2 YYDKDF (reference sequence). Trimming removed 1 base from V and 5 bases from J, with 11 bases in between. CDR3 sequence: CATSRVQVRTEAFF. The CDR3 DNA sequence: TGTGCCACCAGCAGAGTCCAGGTTCGGACTGAAGCTTTCTTT.

The V and J genes are TRBV20-1 and TRBJ2-1, with TRBD2 matching over 10 bases. The germline gives CDR1 DFQATT, CDR2 SNEGSKA (reference sequence). The V and J ends lost 0 bases and 3 bases, in that order; junction bases with no gene match: 14. The length of the CDR3 is 19 residues. The CDR3 DNA reads as TGCAGTGCTAGAGATCTCGACCTGAGGACTAGCGGATTCTACAATGAGCAGTTCTTC. Translated: CSARDLDLRTSGFYNEQFF.

The CDR3 protein is CSAGGGGGTDTQYF. CDR3 in DNA: TGCAGTGCAGGGGGCGGGGGGGGCACAGATACGCAGTATTTT. The genes are TRBV20-1 and TRBJ2-3; 9 nucleotides line up with TRBD2. CDR1 and CDR2 (germline): DFQATT, SNEGSKA (reference sequence). With V trimmed by 6 bases and J by 1 base, 5 bases remained unmatched. The CDR3 consists of 14 residues.

This chain uses TRBV12-3 or TRBV12-4 with TRBJ1-4; TRBD1 matches 8 bases. J gave up 7 bases and V 3 bases, and 4 bases lay outside the gene matches. The CDR3 covers 14 residues. CDR3 coding DNA: TGTGCCAGCAGTTTCGGGACAGGACTTGAAAAACTGTTTTTT. Its translation: CASSFGTGLEKLFF.

The V and J genes are TRBV4-1 and TRBJ1-4; D is uncertain. The V end was cut by 0 bases, the J end by 2 bases, with 7 bases between. Germline V gives CDR1 MGHRA, CDR2 YSYEKL. The CDR3 loop spans 15 amino acids. In DNA, the CDR3 is TGCGCCAGCAGCCAAGACCCCTCCACTAATGAAAAACTGTTTTTT. Translation gives CASSQDPSTNEKLFF.

A word on this clonotype: One base separates it from a far larger clone, so it is likely a read error. The conserved phenylalanine or tryptophan normally closing the CDR3 is absent here, so this likely arose from a read error. J is TRBJ2-3 and V is TRBV6-2 or TRBV6-3; D not resolved. This CDR3 contains 16 residues. Trimming took 5 bases from V and 1 from J, leaving 16 bases between them. Germline lookup yields CDR1 MNHEY and CDR2 SVGEGT. Written as DNA, the CDR3 is TGTGCCAGCAGTCGTCTATCCAACGGTGGCACAGATACGCAGTATTTG. Its protein product is CASSRLSNGGTDTQYL.

This clonotype was recorded at least ten times. The V gene is TRBV29-1, the J gene TRBJ1-2, with a weak D call TRBD1 (6 bases). V lost 7 bases and J 0 bases, leaving 12 bases between the germline ends. Germline CDR1 and CDR2: SQVTM and ANQGSEA. The CDR3 is 13 amino acids. CDR3 sequence (DNA): TGCAGCGCCGGACAGTCTGCTAACTATGGCTACACCTTC. Residues: CSAGQSANYGYTF.

This clonotype was seen ten or more times. The genes are TRBV27 and TRBJ1-2; the match to TRBD1 covers 8 bases. Germline CDR1 and CDR2: MNHEY and SMNVEV (reference sequence). Losses at the gene ends were 5 bases for V and 1 base for J; bases not matched to a gene: 9. The CDR3 covers 16 residues. CDR3 amino acids: CASSPLTGVGNYGYTF. CDR3 nucleotides: TGTGCCAGCAGTCCGCTGACAGGGGTGGGTAACTATGGCTACACCTTC.

This clonotype was detected only a few times. The chain recombines TRBV2 with TRBJ2-2; D remains unclear. V was cut by 7 bases and J by 4 bases, with 7 bases left in between. The CDR3 runs 12 residues. Germline V gives CDR1 SNHLY, CDR2 FYNNEI. The CDR3 DNA reads TGTGCCAGCACTTACGGCACCGGGGAGCTGTTTTTT. Amino acids: CASTYGTGELFF.

This clonotype came up many times. This chain connects TRBV6-1 to TRBJ2-3; D not resolved. Germline V gives CDR1 MNHNS, CDR2 SASEGT. Trimming left V 8 bases short and J 0 bases short, with 3 bases between. This CDR3 is 11 amino acids long. CDR3 nucleotides: TGTGCCAGCGGGAGCACAGATACGCAGTATTTT. Its protein product is CASGSTDTQYF.

This clonotype was recorded many times. V usage is TRBV5-1 and J usage is TRBJ2-3; TRBD1 or TRBD2 may be the D gene (5 bases each). The CDR3 spans 15 residues. V dropped 6 bases and J dropped 0 bases, with 14 bases sitting between them. Germline CDR1 is SGHRS and CDR2 is YFSETQ. DNA of the CDR3: TGCGCCAGCACTAGGGACGGTCCTAGCACAGATACGCAGTATTTT. Translation: CASTRDGPSTDTQYF.

This clonotype was seen ten or more times. This chain links TRBV2 with TRBJ1-5, with a weak D call TRBD1 (5 bases). The CDR3 covers 18 residues. V was clipped by 4 bases and J by 2 bases, with 21 bases between them. Germline lookup yields CDR1 SNHLY and CDR2 FYNNEI. This chain's CDR3 is CASSGQGSLRDRNQPQHF. In nucleotides, the CDR3 is TGTGCCAGCAGTGGCCAGGGTAGCTTGCGAGACCGCAATCAGCCCCAGCATTTT.

This clonotype has ten or more counts. Its ends do not fully match the called genes, so a read error is possible. The chain links TRBV7-7 to TRBJ2-1; 7 positions match TRBD2. The germline V gene has CDR1 SSHAT and CDR2 FNYEAQ (reference sequence). The CDR3 length is 16 residues. This chain's CDR3 is CASSFQRDPPYNEQFF. DNA of the CDR3: TGTGCTAGCAGCTTTCAGCGGGACCCCCCCTACAATGAGCAGTTCTTC.

The rearrangement uses TRBV5-1 and TRBJ2-2; D gene ambiguous. The V gene lost 0 bases and the J gene lost 1 base, with 7 bases spanning the gap. The length of the CDR3 is 15 residues. Germline V gene data show CDR1 as SGHRS and CDR2 as YFSETQ. CDR3 in amino acids: CASSLESRNTGELFF. In DNA, the CDR3 is TGCGCCAGCAGCTTGGAATCTCGGAACACCGGGGAGCTGTTTTTT.

This clonotype was recorded many times. The V call is TRBV10-3, the J call TRBJ2-7; TRBD2 agrees at 13 bases. This CDR3 is built from 13 residues. The germline V gene encodes CDR1 ENHRY and CDR2 SYGVKD. The V and J ends lost 10 bases and 2 bases, in that order; junction bases with no gene match: 2. The CDR3 coding sequence is TGTGCCACAGGACTAGCGGGAGCCTACGAGCAGTACTTC. Translation gives CATGLAGAYEQYF.

The V call is TRBV29-1, the J call TRBJ2-1; D is unclear. The V gene lost 8 bases and the J gene lost 5 bases, with 16 bases spanning the gap. Germline V gene lookup returns CDR1 SQVTM and CDR2 ANQGSEA. This CDR3 region has 13 residues. The CDR3 here is CSFTTVRDNEQFF. In DNA, the CDR3 is TGCAGCTTCACGACCGTTCGTGACAATGAGCAGTTCTTC.

This clonotype occurred many times. This chain links TRBV7-9 with TRBJ1-1, with D possibly being TRBD1 (5 bases). Trimming took off 5 bases at V and 5 bases at J, with 15 bases between the two ends. CDR1 is SEHNR and CDR2 is FQNEAQ in the germline V gene (reference sequence). The CDR3 has 14 residues. The CDR3 DNA is TGTGCCAGCAGCACACGACCGGGGGGAACTGAAGCTTTCTTT. As protein: CASSTRPGGTEAFF.

This chain uses TRBV28 with TRBJ1-2, with TRBD1 matching over 8 bases. Unmatched junction bases numbered 5, after V lost 3 bases and J lost 8 bases. CDR3 length: 13 amino acids. Germline CDR1 MDHEN, CDR2 SYDVKM. CDR3 nucleotide sequence: TGTGCCAGCAGTTTCGGACAGGGCTGGGGCTACACCTTC. As protein: CASSFGQGWGYTF.

This chain joins TRBV29-1 and TRBJ1-2; 7 bases line up with TRBD1. Germline lookup yields CDR1 SQVTM and CDR2 ANQGSEA. The junction had 11 bases not matched to a gene; V was cut back by 0 bases and J by 7 bases. This CDR3 has 15 residues. The chain's CDR3 is CSVEDDLWAGGGYTF. The CDR3 coding sequence is TGCAGCGTTGAAGATGATCTTTGGGCAGGGGGTGGCTACACCTTC.

The chain combines TRBV6-2 or TRBV6-3 with TRBJ1-4; no clear D gene. The CDR3 contains 16 residues. Germline V gives CDR1 MNHEY, CDR2 SVGEGT. V was trimmed by 6 bases and J by 0 bases, leaving 14 bases between them. The CDR3 sequence: CASRDSTGATNEKLFF. In DNA, the CDR3 is TGTGCCAGCAGAGATTCAACGGGTGCAACTAATGAAAAACTGTTTTTT.

In regard to this clonotype: This clone may be a read error of a much larger clone one base away. This chain connects TRBV2 to TRBJ1-1, with D possibly being TRBD1 (5 bases). This CDR3 spans 12 amino acids. Germline V lookup: CDR1 SNHLY, CDR2 FYNNEI. V lost 8 bases, J lost 11 bases, and 18 bases lay in between. The DNA of the CDR3 is TGTGCCAGCGGAAGTAAGGGCGGGGGGGCTTTCTTT. Protein product: CASGSKGGGAFF.

J is TRBJ2-7 and V is TRBV6-2 or TRBV6-3; 10 bases match TRBD1. Germline V gene lookup returns CDR1 MNHEY and CDR2 SVGEGT. J gave up 4 bases and V 5 bases, and 5 bases lay outside the gene matches. The CDR3 covers 14 residues. As DNA, the CDR3 is TGTGCCAGCAGTCGAGGGACAGGGGTTTACGAGCAGTACTTC. It specifies CASSRGTGVYEQYF.

This clonotype was counted at least ten times. This chain joins TRBV28 and TRBJ1-3; D call uncertain. The CDR3 extends over 13 amino acids. Germline CDR1 is MDHEN and CDR2 is SYDVKM. The CDR3 protein is CGGVTISGNTIYF. CDR3 DNA: TGTGGGGGAGTTACTATCTCTGGAAACACCATATATTTT.

This clonotype was seen only a few times. This rearrangement joins TRBV12-3 or TRBV12-4 to TRBJ2-1; the D gene is possibly TRBD2 (5 bases). V lost 7 bases, J lost 7 bases, and 11 bases lay in between. The CDR3 runs 12 residues. DNA of the CDR3: TGTGCCAGCACCCGGACTGCGAATGAGCAGTTCTTC. Translated: CASTRTANEQFF.

This clonotype was counted many times. The gene calls are TRBV30 and TRBJ2-2; 8 bases line up with TRBD1. V was pared by 5 bases and J by 6 bases, with 11 bases of the junction left unmatched. Germline V lookup: CDR1 GTSNPN, CDR2 SVGIG (reference sequence). The CDR3 spans 15 residues. This chain's CDR3 is CAWGPLDRVAGELFF. The CDR3 DNA sequence: TGTGCCTGGGGACCCTTGGACAGGGTCGCCGGGGAGCTGTTTTTT.